A single TCR beta chain is shown here with its context. Its antigen is not known. This sample is part of a study of cytomegalovirus exposure and HLA in healthy donors. The PCR ran on 60 Vbeta and 13 Jbeta primers. The table came from immunoSEQ multiplex PCR; TCRdb's copy has only in-frame clones and leaves some out. There are 130,000 or so clones in the sample; around 77% occur only once, and more than 0.95% lies in the top ten. Broader study findings: Other equally common chains were less clonally expanded than HLA-associated TCR beta chains, a later analysis showed. It has been reported that TCR beta sequences accurately predicted the HLA-A and HLA-B alleles of most subjects.

Sequenced input: PBMCs. This TCR was recovered from a man over 45 in good health and CMV-seronegative.

CDR3: CASSDSGQGRMGQFF. CDR3 DNA: TGTGCCAGCAGTGATTCGGGACAGGGAAGAATGGGGCAGTTCTTC. The V gene is TRBV2, the J gene TRBJ2-1; 9 positions match TRBD1. Germline V gives CDR1 SNHLY, CDR2 FYNNEI. The J segment lost 12 bases and the V segment lost 3 bases, leaving 12 bases of the junction unmatched. The CDR3 totals 15 residues.